The 2 T cell receptor beta chains below were found in one sample sequenced in a study of T cell responses to AZD1222 COVID-19 vaccine. Profiling relied on immunoSEQ multiplex PCR, and the TCRdb table lists in-frame clones only, not all of them. The data contain around 90,000 clones, about 90% of them singletons. The sequencing used peripheral blood, collected on day 0 of MenACWY control vaccination. The receptors shown here come from an adult in good health.

This clone was found once. The genes are TRBV18 and TRBJ1-6; 7 bases map to TRBD1. The CDR3 is 18 residues long. V lost 4 bases to trimming and J lost 4 bases; unmatched junction nucleotides: 13. Germline CDR1 KGHSH, CDR2 LQKENI. The chain's CDR3 is CASSLHPFGQDYNSPLHF. DNA of the CDR3: TGTGCCAGCTCACTACACCCCTTCGGACAGGATTATAATTCACCCCTCCACTTT.

J is TRBJ2-7 and V is TRBV6-1; 11 bases match TRBD2. Germline-derived CDR1 and CDR2 are MNHNS and SASEGT. This CDR3 has 14 amino acids. Trimming removed 3 bases from V and 2 bases from J; junction bases left unmatched: 0. CDR3 bases: TGTGCCAGCAGTGATAGCGGGGGGGCCTACGAGCAGTACTTC. Its translation is CASSDSGGAYEQYF.